This T cell receptor beta chain was found in a study of blood T cells in healthy people across ages. The CDR3 spans 13 residues. Germline V gene data show CDR1 as DFQATT and CDR2 as SNEGSKA (reference sequence). A second about 7 to 12 cycle PCR used barcoded and J-beta primers. TCRdb re-analysed the 5' RACE reads in MiXCR, keeping a single row per CDR3 protein. The sample has hundreds of thousands of distinct CDR3 sequences, 44% seen once. The V and J genes are TRBV20-1 and TRBJ2-4; no reliable D call. The DNA matches TRBJ2-5 better at its end, which makes the J call doubtful. The sequencing input was blood. This clonotype was obtained from a man aged 55 to 69 in good health. This CDR3 reads CSARSRVGETQYF. Here the CDR3 DNA reads TGCAGTGCTAGGTCTAGGGTGGGCGAGACCCAGTACTTC.